Sequencing of this TCR beta chain was carried out in a study of blood T cell repertoires in COVID-19. In the study overall: Collection of acute and convalescent COVID-19 samples took place in the United States, Italy and Spain.

Per the original data handling: It was from reference gene primer amplification that nucleated cell counts were estimated. Sequencing was performed with immunoSEQ multiplex PCR; in TCRdb, only in-frame clones are kept and a portion is missing. V and J calls and clone size are as listed in that table; D and trimming were resolved from the DNA. Of about 100,000 clones in the sample, 85% were seen once. The CDR3 has 15 residues. Germline V gives CDR1 SGHRS, CDR2 YFSETQ. V shed 4 bases, J shed 8 bases, and the junction held 11 bases outside the gene matches. This sequence originates from a human donor in a cohort sampled during active COVID-19. The V and J genes are TRBV5-1 and TRBJ1-4, with 7 positions matching TRBD1. Sequencing was carried out using peripheral blood. This CDR3 reads CASSHRQGREEKLFF. DNA for the CDR3: TGCGCCAGCAGCCACCGACAGGGACGGGAAGAAAAACTGTTTTTT.